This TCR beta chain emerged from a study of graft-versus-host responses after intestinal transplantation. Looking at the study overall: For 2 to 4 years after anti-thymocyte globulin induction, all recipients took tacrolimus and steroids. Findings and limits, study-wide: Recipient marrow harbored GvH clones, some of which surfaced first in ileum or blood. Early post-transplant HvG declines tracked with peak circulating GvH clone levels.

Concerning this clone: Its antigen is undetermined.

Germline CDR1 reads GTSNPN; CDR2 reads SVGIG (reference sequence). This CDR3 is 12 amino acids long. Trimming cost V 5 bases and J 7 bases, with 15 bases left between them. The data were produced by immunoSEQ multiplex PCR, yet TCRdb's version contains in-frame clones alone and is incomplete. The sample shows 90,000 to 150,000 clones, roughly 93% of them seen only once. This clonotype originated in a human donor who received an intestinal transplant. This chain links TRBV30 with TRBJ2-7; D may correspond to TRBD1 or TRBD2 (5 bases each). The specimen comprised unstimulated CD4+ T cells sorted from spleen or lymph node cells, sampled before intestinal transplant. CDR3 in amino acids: CAWCRDPIEQYF. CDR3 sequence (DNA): TGTGCCTGGTGCCGGGACCCGATTGAGCAGTACTTC.